The 5 T cell receptor beta chains listed next were all sequenced from one sample in a study of T cell repertoires in cytomegalovirus infection. TCRdb ran MiXCR on the reads and lists one entry per CDR3 protein. The sample has fewer than 550,000 distinct CDR3 sequences, around 27% seen once; the top ten hold about 12%. The sample taken for sequencing was PBMCs. These receptors all stem from a human donor in good health (CMV status not recorded). Some clones in this sample may be carry-over from other donors' samples.

V and J are TRBV6-2 or TRBV6-3 and TRBJ1-5, with D maybe TRBD1 (5 bases). Germline V gene data show CDR1 as MNHEY and CDR2 as SVGEGT. This CDR3 has 13 residues. Trimming left V 6 bases short and J 7 bases short, with 13 bases between. The DNA for the CDR3 is TGTGCCAGCAGCCAGCGGGGCAGCCAGCCCCAGCATTTT. Translating gives CASSQRGSQPQHF.

The chain carries TRBV7-9 and TRBJ1-4; D ambiguous. V was shortened by 5 bases and J by 4 bases, with 8 bases between the two germline ends. CDR3 length equals 13 residues. Per germline, CDR1 SEHNR and CDR2 FQNEAQ (reference sequence). The CDR3 DNA sequence: TGTGCCAGCAGCCATCGAATTAATGAAAAACTGTTTTTT. This gives the protein CASSHRINEKLFF. The full variable domain, in which reference TRBV7-9 and TRBJ1-4 provide the parts outside the CDR3, is DTGVSQNPRHKITKRGQNVTFRCDPISEHNRLYWYRQTLGQGPEFLTYFQNEAQLEKSRLLSDRFSAERPKGSFSTLEIQRTEQGDSAMYLCASSHRINEKLFFGSGTQLSVL.

This clonotype was recorded at least ten times. This sequence joins TRBV7-2 and TRBJ2-3, with TRBD1 identical over 8 bases. Trimming at V came to 2 bases and at J to 6 bases, leaving 7 bases not matched to a gene. The germline CDR1 and CDR2 sequences are SGHTA and FQGNSA. CDR3 size: 15 residues. CDR3 in DNA: TGTGCCAGCAGCTTATGGGACAGGACTATGGATACGCAGTATTTT. Its translation is CASSLWDRTMDTQYF.

V is TRBV18 and J is TRBJ2-3; 8 bases map to TRBD2. Germline V gene lookup returns CDR1 KGHSH and CDR2 LQKENI. The CDR3 is made up of 14 amino acids. With 8 bases clipped from V and 4 bases from J, the junction kept 8 bases outside the gene matches. The chain's CDR3 is CASPPAGVPDTQYF. The CDR3 DNA is TGTGCCAGCCCCCCAGCGGGAGTCCCAGATACGCAGTATTTT.

This clonotype was picked up many times. The gene calls are TRBV7-8 and TRBJ2-3; D may be TRBD1 or TRBD2 (6 bases each). This CDR3 spans 15 amino acids. V was pared by 7 bases and J by 5 bases, with 19 bases between. Germline CDR1 is SGHVS and CDR2 is FQNEAQ. In DNA form, the CDR3 reads TGTGCCAGCAAGGGGGAGCGGGTGGGGGGAGATACGCAGTATTTT. It translates to CASKGERVGGDTQYF.